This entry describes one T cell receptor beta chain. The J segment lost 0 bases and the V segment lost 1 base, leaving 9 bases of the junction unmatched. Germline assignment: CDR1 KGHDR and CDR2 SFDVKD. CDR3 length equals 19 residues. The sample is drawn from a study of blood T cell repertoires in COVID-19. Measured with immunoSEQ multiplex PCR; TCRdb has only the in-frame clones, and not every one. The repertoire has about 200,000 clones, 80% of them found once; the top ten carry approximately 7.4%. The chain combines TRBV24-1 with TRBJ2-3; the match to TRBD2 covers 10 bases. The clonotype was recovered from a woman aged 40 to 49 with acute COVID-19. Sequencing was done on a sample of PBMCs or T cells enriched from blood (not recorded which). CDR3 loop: CATSDFGLAGALSTDTQYF. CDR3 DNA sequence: TGTGCCACCAGTGATTTCGGGCTAGCGGGGGCCCTAAGCACAGATACGCAGTATTTT.